This is a list of T cell receptor beta chains from one sample in a study of blood T cell repertoires in COVID-19. Here immunoSEQ multiplex PCR was the method, and the copy in TCRdb shows in-frame clones only, minus some. The table has about 260,000 clones, about 81% seen once. Sequences were obtained from PBMCs or T cells enriched from blood (not recorded which). The receptors here all came from a young man with acute COVID-19. CDR3s leave out the opening cysteine and the closing phenylalanine or tryptophan.

CDR3 length,J gene,V gene,CDR3 protein
10,TRBJ1-2,TRBV20-1,SASGRGAGYT
12,TRBJ1-2,TRBV5-1,ASHPGQGVYGYT
11,TRBJ1-2,TRBV13,ASSLGSGPGYT
11,TRBJ1-1,TRBV6-6,ASRARGGQEAF
13,TRBJ1-1,TRBV7-9,ASSLALGGNTEAF
12,TRBJ1-6,TRBV3-1/TRBV3-2,ASRTGQGNSPLH
15,TRBJ2-2,TRBV14,ASSQIGGAAYTGELF
15,TRBJ1-2,TRBV7-9,ASSLTGTGGYPKGYT
15,TRBJ2-3,TRBV30,AWRSKARQGSTDTQY
10,TRBJ2-1,TRBV30,AWRASYNEQF
11,TRBJ1-5,TRBV24-1,ATSPTGDQPQH
16,TRBJ2-2,TRBV10-2,ASSGELNRPLNTGELF
14,TRBJ2-1,TRBV3-1/TRBV3-2,ASSQPTPRGSNEQF
14,TRBJ1-2,TRBV9,ASSPRGSQTGYGYT
13,TRBJ2-1,TRBV6-5,ASWAGPQSYNEQF